This passage covers 7 T cell receptor beta chains from one sample sequenced in a study of cytomegalovirus exposure and HLA in healthy donors. The PCR was carried out with 60 Vbeta primers and 13 Jbeta primers. Only in-frame clones appear in the TCRdb table, and some are missing; sequencing was by immunoSEQ multiplex PCR. The sample has more than 95,000 clones, around 78% seen once. Specimen: PBMCs. These receptors all come from a man aged 40-50 years in good health and CMV-seronegative.

The chain employs TRBV6-5 and TRBJ1-1; weak D call: TRBD1 (5 bases). Germline CDR1 MNHEY, CDR2 SVGAGI. The V and J ends lost 6 bases and 5 bases respectively, with 16 bases between them. The length of the CDR3 is 14 residues. The CDR3 DNA sequence: TGTGCCAGCAGCAAAAGTACAGGTTGGACTGAAGCTTTCTTT. Translation gives CASSKSTGWTEAFF.

The chain carries TRBV18 and TRBJ2-3, with TRBD2 identical over 10 bases. V gave up 3 bases and J gave up 4 bases; unmatched junction bases: 4. The CDR3 covers 15 residues. Germline V gene sequence: CDR1 KGHSH, CDR2 LQKENI. The DNA of the CDR3 is TGTGCCAGCTCACCTGGACTAGCGGAAGCAGATACGCAGTATTTT. Protein: CASSPGLAEADTQYF.

V is TRBV25-1 and J is TRBJ2-7; D is uncertain. CDR3 length: 10 residues. Germline CDR1 and CDR2: MGHDK and SYGVNS. Trimming stripped 6 bases from V and 3 bases from J, with 3 bases between. Here the CDR3 DNA reads TGTGCCAGCAGCCTCTACGAGCAGTACTTC. It yields the protein CASSLYEQYF.

The chain carries TRBV10-3 and TRBJ1-2, with unresolved D. From germline, CDR1 is ENHRY and CDR2 SYGVKD. The CDR3 runs 13 residues. V was shortened by 3 bases and J by 8 bases, with 13 bases between the two germline ends. This chain's CDR3 is CAISELNTAGYTF. DNA of the CDR3: TGTGCCATCAGTGAACTGAATACTGCGGGCTACACCTTC.

V and J are TRBV15 and TRBJ1-2; D possibly corresponds to TRBD1 (6 bases). The V end lost 0 bases, the J end lost 6 bases, and 11 bases lay between the germline ends. Germline V gene lookup returns CDR1 LNHNV and CDR2 YYDKDF (reference sequence). CDR3 size: 14 residues. The CDR3 reads CATSRDVPGDGYTF. The CDR3 DNA reads TGTGCCACCAGCAGAGATGTACCAGGGGATGGCTACACCTTC.

This clone was seen a single time. J is TRBJ1-1 and V is TRBV10-3, with D maybe TRBD1 (5 bases). CDR1 and CDR2 (germline): ENHRY, SYGVKD. The CDR3 sequence is 13 residues long. The V end lost 5 bases, the J end lost 2 bases, and 9 bases lay between the germline ends. The CDR3 spells CAISKQENTEAFF. The CDR3 DNA is TGTGCCATCAGTAAACAGGAAAACACTGAAGCTTTCTTT.

The chain carries TRBV18 and TRBJ1-2; D is ambiguous. With 3 bases removed from V and 3 bases from J, the gap between germline ends came to 8 bases. The germline CDR1 and CDR2 sequences are KGHSH and LQKENI. The CDR3 consists of 13 residues. The CDR3 DNA follows: TGTGCCAGCTCACCCGGGGTTGACTATGGCTACACCTTC. Translating gives CASSPGVDYGYTF.